This TCR beta chain derives from a study of T cells in Graves' hyperthyroidism and ophthalmopathy. RNA transcripts gave rise to amplified TCR beta CDR3 regions. TCR CDR3 underwent first-round RT-PCR with the HTBI primer set. From the multiplex PCR reads, TCRdb called clonotypes with MiXCR, one entry per CDR3 protein. Among about 320,000 distinct CDR3 sequences listed, approximately 15% were seen once. Ten or more counts support this clonotype. Trimming removed 3 bases from V and 4 bases from J, with 12 bases in between. CDR3 size: 14 residues. Material for sequencing was blood. The origin of this receptor is a man younger than 45 with Graves' hyperthyroidism. This rearrangement joins TRBV12-3 or TRBV12-4 to TRBJ2-5, with D perhaps matching TRBD2 (5 bases). CDR3 sequence (DNA): TGTGCCAGCAGTTTGGTGGGAGAGGGAGAGACCCAGTACTTC. Amino acid sequence: CASSLVGEGETQYF.